This paragraph covers one T cell receptor beta chain sequence. This specimen belongs to a study of blood T cell repertoires in COVID-19. Study background: Sites across the United States, Italy and Spain contributed samples from acute and convalescent COVID-19. In each case, the material was cDNA or gDNA derived from T cells, B-cell-depleted T cells, or PBMCs.

How the authors handled the data: Amplification of reference gene primers provided the estimated nucleated cell counts. Sequencing used immunoSEQ multiplex PCR; TCRdb keeps in-frame clones, though not all of them. V, J and clone size were drawn from that table, and D and trimming were deduced from the DNA. The sample consists of 150,000 to 200,000 clones, under 85% of them appearing once. Germline CDR1 MNHEY, CDR2 SMNVEV (reference sequence). The junction had 6 bases not matched to a gene; V was cut back by 4 bases and J by 10 bases. The CDR3 covers 14 residues. What was sequenced was peripheral blood. The clonotype was recovered from a man aged 60-69 years with active or convalescent COVID-19. This chain joins TRBV27 and TRBJ1-6; 8 bases align to TRBD1. The CDR3 reads CASSSRGLWSPLHF. The CDR3 nucleotides read TGTGCCAGCAGTTCCAGGGGGCTATGGTCACCCCTCCACTTT.